Following are 27 T cell receptor beta chains from one sample sequenced in a study of control samples from healthy donors and cancer patients (TCRdb year 2020). The library came from the immunoSEQ multiplex PCR assay. This immuneACCESS table, as held by TCRdb, lists in-frame sequences with V and J called but not all clones. Of the missing ones, under half trace to an unresolved V gene in checked studies; the others have no known cause. The sample table records about 73,000 clones; less than 95% of these occur just once. About 6.2% of the sample belongs to the ten largest clones. The material sequenced was blood. All receptors derive from a woman in her thirties or forties in good health.

The rearrangement joins TRBV28 to TRBJ1-5, with 8 bases matching TRBD1. Germline loops: CDR1 MDHEN, CDR2 SYDVKM. With V trimmed by 6 bases and J by 3 bases, 13 bases remained unmatched. The CDR3 length is 17 residues. CDR3 nucleotides: TGTGCCAGCAGGTATGGACAGGGTTTAGGGTTCAATCAGCCCCAGCATTTT. Its translation: CASRYGQGLGFNQPQHF.

The chain carries TRBV11-2 and TRBJ2-3, with D unresolved. In germline, CDR1 is SGHAT, CDR2 FQNNGV. V shed 4 bases and J shed 1 base, with 18 bases lying between them. The CDR3 consists of 17 residues. In DNA, the CDR3 is TGTGCCAGCAGCTACCAGGAGTTCAGGTTTGGCACAGATACGCAGTATTTT. Protein: CASSYQEFRFGTDTQYF.

Points on this clone: The germline gene is not matched at one end of the junction; a read error may be the cause. The chain combines TRBV12-3 or TRBV12-4 with TRBJ1-5, with D unresolved. The CDR3 spans 12 residues. The CDR3 DNA follows: TGTGCCAGCAGCTCGCCGAATCATCCCCAGCATTTT. Translated: CASSSPNHPQHF.

The chain combines TRBV6-5 with TRBJ1-2; D ambiguous. The V and J ends lost 2 bases and 4 bases respectively, with 8 bases between them. The CDR3 loop spans 13 amino acids. Germline CDR1 and CDR2: MNHEY and SVGAGI. The CDR3 sequence is CASSYPDGYGYTF. CDR3 bases: TGTGCCAGCAGTTACCCTGACGGCTATGGCTACACCTTC.

This chain connects TRBV6-2 or TRBV6-3 to TRBJ2-5; D not certain. This CDR3 is built from 12 residues. V lost 3 bases, J lost 4 bases, and 6 bases lay in between. The germline V gene encodes CDR1 MNHEY and CDR2 SVGEGT. CDR3: CASSYEGETQYF. The DNA for the CDR3 is TGTGCCAGCAGTTATGAAGGAGAGACCCAGTACTTC.

This clone occurred once. The chain links TRBV18 to TRBJ2-4; 9 bases are shared with TRBD1. The V segment lost 5 bases and the J segment 2 bases; nucleotides outside the gene matches: 10. CDR1 is KGHSH and CDR2 is LQKENI in the germline V gene. This CDR3 contains 17 residues. Here the CDR3 reads CASSDRDRVVSKNIQYF. For the CDR3, the DNA is TGTGCCAGCTCAGACCGGGACAGGGTTGTCTCCAAAAACATTCAGTACTTC.

This rearrangement joins TRBV9 to TRBJ2-1; a weak D match, TRBD2 (6 bases). The CDR3 loop spans 15 amino acids. V was clipped by 0 bases and J by 7 bases, with 14 bases between them. Per the germline V gene, CDR1 is SGDLS and CDR2 is YYNGEE. The CDR3 region is CASSVERGSVNEQFF. CDR3 bases: TGTGCCAGCAGCGTAGAACGGGGGTCGGTGAATGAGCAGTTCTTC. Looking up the rest from reference TRBV9 and TRBJ2-1 gives the full variable domain: DSGVTQTPKHLITATGQRVTLRCSPRSGDLSVYWYQQSLDQGLQFLIQYYNGEERAKGNILERFSAQQFPDLHSELNLSSLELGDSALYFCASSVERGSVNEQFFGPGTRLTVL.

Comment on this clone: At one end, the junction sequence differs from germline, possibly due to a read error. The chain is built from TRBV7-7 and TRBJ2-5, with 10 nucleotides matching TRBD2. The CDR3 covers 15 residues. In germline, CDR1 is SSHAT, CDR2 FNYEAQ (reference sequence). The DNA for the CDR3 is TGTGCTAGCAGCTTTCTAGCGGGGGAGCAAGAGACCCAGTACTTC. This translates into CASSFLAGEQETQYF.

This clone was counted between two and nine times. The gene calls are TRBV30 and TRBJ1-1; D unresolved. This CDR3 region has 11 residues. Germline-derived CDR1 and CDR2 are GTSNPN and SVGIG (reference sequence). Trimming pared 5 bases from V and 7 bases from J, leaving 11 bases between. The CDR3 DNA sequence: TGTGCCTGGTCCCGGATGGATGAAGCTTTCTTT. Protein sequence: CAWSRMDEAFF.

V gene TRBV6-5 combines with J gene TRBJ2-6, with D unresolved. Trimming removed 11 bases from V and 0 bases from J, with 11 bases in between. Germline-derived CDR1 and CDR2 are MNHEY and SVGAGI. The CDR3 is 14 residues long. The CDR3 sequence is CAVRESSGANVLTF. The CDR3 bases are TGTGCCGTAAGAGAGAGCTCTGGGGCCAACGTCCTGACTTTC.

This clone was picked up one time. This rearrangement joins TRBV5-4 to TRBJ2-3; 8 bases align to TRBD2. Trimming cost V 3 bases and J 2 bases; bases outside gene matches: 8. The CDR3 loop spans 16 amino acids. The V gene's germline CDR1 is SGHNT and CDR2 YYREEE (reference sequence). The CDR3 loop is CASSSLADKPTDTQYF. The CDR3, as DNA: TGTGCCAGCAGCTCACTAGCGGACAAGCCCACAGATACGCAGTATTTT.

This chain links TRBV13 with TRBJ2-5, with a possible D match to TRBD2 (5 bases). Germline CDR1 is PRHDT and CDR2 is FYEKMQ (reference sequence). V dropped 4 bases and J dropped 9 bases, with 12 bases sitting between them. The CDR3 sequence is 12 residues long. CDR3 nucleotide sequence: TGTGCCAGCAGCTCAGAGTCGAGGGCCCAGTACTTC. Translation gives CASSSESRAQYF. The full variable domain, its missing parts supplied by reference TRBV13 and TRBJ2-5, is AAGVIQSPRHLIKEKRETATLKCYPIPRHDTVYWYQQGPGQDPQFLISFYEKMQSDKGSIPDRFSAQQFSDYHSELNMSSLELGDSALYFCASSSESRAQYFGPGTRLLVL.

The gene calls are TRBV5-1 and TRBJ2-5; TRBD1 aligns across 9 bases. The CDR3 runs to 15 residues. V lost 4 bases, J lost 1 base, and 5 bases stayed unmatched. Germline CDR1 is SGHRS and CDR2 is YFSETQ. CDR3 in amino acids: CASSHGTGSQETQYF. CDR3 sequence (DNA): TGCGCCAGCAGCCACGGGACAGGGTCCCAAGAGACCCAGTACTTC. Variable domain in full (rest from reference TRBV5-1 and TRBJ2-5): KAGVTQTPRYLIKTRGQQVTLSCSPISGHRSVSWYQQTPGQGLQFLFEYFSETQRNKGNFPGRFSGRQFSNSRSEMNVSTLELGDSALYLCASSHGTGSQETQYFGPGTRLLVL.

The CDR3 sequence is CASSPTGGRQPQHF. The CDR3 bases are TGTGCCAGCAGCCCAACAGGGGGCAGGCAGCCCCAGCATTTT. The V call is TRBV3-1 (or the pseudogene TRBV3-2), the J call TRBJ1-5; 9 positions match TRBD1. Germline-derived CDR1 and CDR2 are LGHDT and YNNKEL (reference sequence). The CDR3 spans 14 residues. V lost 4 bases, J lost 7 bases, and 5 bases stayed unmatched.

Details on this clone: Other DNA variants within this sample encode the same CDR3. The chain has TRBV29-1 and TRBJ1-1; TRBD1 is a possible D gene (6 bases). CDR1 and CDR2 (germline): SQVTM, ANQGSEA. V was pared by 8 bases and J by 1 base, with 17 bases between. The CDR3 is 14 amino acids. CDR3 sequence reads: CSSVPGTTNTEAFF. The CDR3 DNA reads as TGCAGCTCTGTTCCCGGGACAACGAACACTGAAGCTTTCTTT.

This clone was seen a single time. The chain joins TRBV4-2 to TRBJ2-5; no firm D call. V was cut by 0 bases and J by 1 base, with 9 bases left in between. CDR3 size: 15 residues. Germline-derived CDR1 and CDR2 are LGHNA and YNFKEQ. DNA of the CDR3: TGTGCCAGCAGCCAAGAAGGTAGGACCCAAGAGACCCAGTACTTC. The encoded protein is CASSQEGRTQETQYF.

This rearrangement joins TRBV10-3 to TRBJ1-2, with D hard to call. Germline V gives CDR1 ENHRY, CDR2 SYGVKD. This CDR3 spans 18 amino acids. V was trimmed by 0 bases and J by 1 base, leaving 18 bases between them. CDR3 sequence: CAISESKGLLLINYGYTF. The CDR3, as DNA: TGTGCCATCAGTGAGTCGAAGGGCCTTCTCCTAATTAACTATGGCTACACCTTC.

This sequence joins TRBV5-8 and TRBJ2-2; 12 nucleotides align to TRBD2. Germline V gives CDR1 SGHTS, CDR2 YDEGEE. CDR3 length: 15 amino acids. Germline trimming cut 4 bases from V and 6 bases from J; bases unmatched to any gene: 4. The CDR3 region has the DNA TGTGCCAGCAGCCTAGCGGGAGGGCCTTCCGGGGAGCTGTTTTTT. Residues: CASSLAGGPSGELFF.

J is TRBJ1-2 and V is TRBV19; 7 bases fit TRBD1. CDR3 length: 14 residues. The V segment lost 3 bases and the J segment 4 bases; nucleotides outside the gene matches: 5. Germline assignment: CDR1 LNHDA and CDR2 SQIVND (reference sequence). CDR3 amino acids: CASSIPGDSYGYTF. As DNA, the CDR3 is TGTGCCAGTAGTATTCCCGGGGACAGCTATGGCTACACCTTC.

CDR3 in DNA: TGTGCCAGCAGCTTGGAGCTGAGATCTGAAGCTTTCTTT. It translates to CASSLELRSEAFF. The chain uses TRBV5-6 and TRBJ1-1; D not certain. In germline, CDR1 is SGHDT, CDR2 YYEEEE. V was trimmed by 0 bases and J by 6 bases, leaving 9 bases between them. The CDR3 runs 13 residues.

The V and J genes are TRBV14 and TRBJ2-3; 7 bases are a match to TRBD2. This CDR3 has 15 amino acids. V shed 5 bases, J shed 2 bases, and the junction held 7 bases outside the gene matches. CDR1 SGHDN and CDR2 FVKESK come from the germline V gene. CDR3 loop: CASSSPGLYTDTQYF. DNA of the CDR3: TGTGCCAGCAGCTCACCGGGACTATACACAGATACGCAGTATTTT.

This chain connects TRBV27 to TRBJ1-6; the D gene is possibly TRBD1 (5 bases). This CDR3 contains 16 residues. V was pared by 10 bases and J by 3 bases, with 19 bases between. Looked up from germline, CDR1 is MNHEY and CDR2 is SMNVEV (reference sequence). The CDR3 region has the DNA TGTGCCACCACCACGCGTGGGGGGGACTATAATTCACCCCTCCACTTT. Its translation is CATTTRGGDYNSPLHF.

The chain carries TRBV11-2 and TRBJ1-6, with no clear D. The length of the CDR3 is 17 residues. With 0 bases removed from V and 5 bases from J, the gap between germline ends came to 14 bases. The V gene's germline CDR1 is SGHAT and CDR2 FQNNGV. The CDR3 DNA is TGTGCCAGCAGCTTAGATCTTGGAGGTACCGATAATTCACCCCTCCACTTT. As protein: CASSLDLGGTDNSPLHF.

The chain links TRBV15 to TRBJ2-1, with 8 positions matching TRBD2. The CDR3 covers 19 residues. Trimming took 3 bases from V and 4 from J; bases not matched to a gene: 17. Germline loops: CDR1 LNHNV, CDR2 YYDKDF (reference sequence). CDR3 coding DNA: TGTGCCACCAGCAGGGAGAGTCCGGTGAGACTAGCGTGGTACAATGAGCAGTTCTTC. It codes for CATSRESPVRLAWYNEQFF.

The chain's CDR3 is CATNRDYTDTQYF. In nucleotides, the CDR3 is TGTGCCACCAATAGGGACTACACAGATACGCAGTATTTT. The chain recombines TRBV24-1 with TRBJ2-3; TRBD2 agrees at 7 bases. Trimming at V came to 8 bases and at J to 2 bases, leaving 3 bases not matched to a gene. The germline V gene encodes CDR1 KGHDR and CDR2 SFDVKD. This CDR3 comprises 13 residues.

The rearrangement links TRBV2 to TRBJ2-7, with 9 nucleotides matching TRBD2. Germline V gene lookup returns CDR1 SNHLY and CDR2 FYNNEI. This CDR3 has 15 amino acids. Unmatched junction bases numbered 7, after V lost 5 bases and J lost 2 bases. The CDR3 bases are TGTGCCAGCAGTTTAAAGACTAGCGGCCCCTACGAGCAGTACTTC. This sequence encodes CASSLKTSGPYEQYF.

The V call is TRBV7-2, the J call TRBJ2-1, with a possible D match to TRBD1 (6 bases). The V end lost 5 bases, the J end lost 5 bases, and 13 bases lay between the germline ends. Per germline, CDR1 SGHTA and CDR2 FQGNSA. CDR3 length: 14 amino acids. CDR3 sequence reads: CASSIPNRDNEQFF. For the CDR3, the DNA is TGTGCCAGCAGCATCCCTAACAGGGACAATGAGCAGTTCTTC.